This TCR beta chain was sequenced in a study of CD8 T cells in Susac syndrome. Study-level findings and limits: The study admitted that it had a relatively small number of individuals in its TCR sequencing and HLA analysis.

Peripheral blood CD8+ and CD4+ T cells were profiled by TCR beta sequencing. Negative isolation yielded the CD8+ and CD4+ T cells, while FACS enriched the TEMRA cells. V lost 1 base, J lost 8 bases, and 8 bases lay in between. Germline V gene lookup returns CDR1 DFQATT and CDR2 SNEGSKA (reference sequence). The CDR3 consists of 12 residues. RNA was extracted with the RNeasy kit, and a quantity of roughly 0.5 to 1 ug was reverse transcribed using random hexamers. Multiplex immunoSEQ PCR targeted 54 Vbeta and 13 Jbeta TCR beta segments. TCRdb re-analysed the immunoSEQ multiplex PCR reads in MiXCR, keeping a single row per CDR3 protein. The sample shows roughly 170,000 distinct CDR3 sequences, over 85% of them seen only once. On this clonotype: Antigen: not known.

The J gene is TRBJ2-2, the V gene TRBV20-1; D is perhaps TRBD2 (5 bases). This receptor was identified in a human donor with multiple sclerosis. The source material was CD4+ T cells from PBMCs. CDR3 loop: CSARGGIGELFF. In nucleotides, the CDR3 is TGCAGTGCTAGAGGAGGGATAGGGGAGCTGTTTTTT.